The 14 T cell receptor beta chains below all came from one sample that was sequenced in a study of CD8+CD57+ T cells in acquired aplastic anemia listed by TCRdb under 2018. Sequenced using an Illumina HiSeq 2000. Profiling of TCR beta VDJ combinations and CDR3 sequences used genomic DNA as the template. Through fastp at Q25 and MiXCR, TCRdb rebuilt clones from the public reads, retaining in-frame beta chains. Entries that share a CDR3 protein sequence are merged under the most common genes and DNA. Within this sample are 40,000 to 50,000 distinct CDR3 sequences, with roughly 69% of them counted one time only. 34% of the sample belongs to the ten largest clones. The sample comprised sorted CD4+, CD8+, or CD8+CD57+ T cells (not recorded which) from PBMCs. The origin of the receptors is a human donor in good health, serving as a control.

The rearrangement joins TRBV15 to TRBJ2-5, with 11 bases that match TRBD1. Unmatched junction bases numbered 3, after V lost 2 bases and J lost 4 bases. Germline CDR1 and CDR2: LNHNV and YYDKDF (reference sequence). The CDR3 is 15 amino acids. The CDR3 nucleotides read TGTGCCACCAGCAGACCCGGGACAGGGGGAGAGACCCAGTACTTC. This translates into CATSRPGTGGETQYF.

This clonotype was counted between two and nine times. The chain uses TRBV19 and TRBJ2-7; 10 positions agree with TRBD1. This CDR3 is 15 amino acids long. Trimming cost V 6 bases and J 2 bases; bases outside gene matches: 7. Germline V lookup: CDR1 LNHDA, CDR2 SQIVND (reference sequence). CDR3 sequence: CASRVRGQGTYEQYF. The CDR3 coding sequence is TGTGCCAGTAGGGTCCGGGGACAGGGGACCTACGAGCAGTACTTC.

The chain couples TRBV29-1 to TRBJ1-2, with unresolved D. The V and J ends lost 0 bases and 5 bases respectively, with 10 bases between them. The CDR3 has 13 residues. Germline CDR1 is SQVTM and CDR2 is ANQGSEA. The CDR3 DNA sequence: TGCAGCGTTGAAGATCCGGGGTCTTATGGCTACACCTTC. The encoded protein is CSVEDPGSYGYTF.

J is TRBJ1-5 and V is TRBV2; D gene unclear. The CDR3 is 13 amino acids. V was clipped by 2 bases and J by 6 bases, with 8 bases between them. Germline V gene data show CDR1 as SNHLY and CDR2 as FYNNEI. Here the CDR3 reads CASSELGSQPQHF. The DNA of the CDR3 is TGTGCCAGCAGTGAACTGGGAAGTCAGCCCCAGCATTTT.

V and J are TRBV29-1 and TRBJ2-5; 12 bases map to TRBD2. Germline CDR1 reads SQVTM; CDR2 reads ANQGSEA. Losses at the gene ends were 7 bases for V and 3 bases for J; bases not matched to a gene: 9. This CDR3 spans 15 amino acids. The CDR3 coding sequence is TGCAGCGGCGGACCCAGACTAGCGGGGGAAGAGACCCAGTACTTC. Protein product: CSGGPRLAGEETQYF. The complete variable domain, with remaining parts taken from reference TRBV29-1 and TRBJ2-5, reads SAVISQKPSRDICQRGTSLTIQCQVDSQVTMMFWYRQQPGQSLTLIATANQGSEATYESGFVIDKFPISRPNLTFSTLTVSNMSPEDSSIYLCSGGPRLAGEETQYFGPGTRLLVL.

V gene TRBV10-2 combines with J gene TRBJ2-7; D might be TRBD1 (6 bases). Germline V gives CDR1 WSHSY, CDR2 SAAADI. This CDR3 spans 15 amino acids. V was cut by 6 bases and J by 0 bases, with 15 bases left in between. The CDR3 here is CASSPDSWSSYEQYF. The CDR3 nucleotides are TGCGCCAGCAGCCCGGACAGTTGGAGCTCCTACGAGCAGTACTTC.

The chain uses TRBV5-4 and TRBJ2-3, with a possible D match to TRBD2 (6 bases). The V end lost 6 bases, the J end lost 1 base, and 12 bases lay between the germline ends. The CDR3 is made up of 14 amino acids. CDR1 and CDR2 (germline): SGHNT, YYREEE (reference sequence). The CDR3 nucleotides are TGTGCCAGCACCTCGGCTAGCGGCACAGATACGCAGTATTTT. Translated, it gives CASTSASGTDTQYF.

The rearrangement uses TRBV15 and TRBJ2-3; the D gene is possibly TRBD2 (5 bases). V was cut by 0 bases and J by 4 bases, with 11 bases left in between. The germline gives CDR1 LNHNV, CDR2 YYDKDF (reference sequence). There are 15 residues in the CDR3. The DNA for the CDR3 is TGTGCCACCAGCAGAGATCGAGGGAGCGCAGATACGCAGTATTTT. Its translation: CATSRDRGSADTQYF.

The rearrangement uses TRBV10-3 and TRBJ1-6; D gene ambiguous. The V end lost 10 bases, the J end lost 6 bases, and 16 bases lay between the germline ends. Germline CDR1 and CDR2: ENHRY and SYGVKD. The CDR3 loop spans 14 amino acids. CDR3 sequence: CATRVWEGNSPLHF. In DNA, the CDR3 is TGTGCCACCCGAGTTTGGGAAGGTAATTCACCCCTCCACTTT.

V usage is TRBV7-2 and J usage is TRBJ2-7; D unclear. V lost 1 base to trimming and J lost 4 bases, with 8 bases between them. This CDR3 has 13 amino acids. The germline V gene has CDR1 SGHTA and CDR2 FQGNSA. CDR3 in DNA: TGTGCCAGCAGCTTAGAGGAGCTATACGAGCAGTACTTC. Its protein product is CASSLEELYEQYF.

This chain uses TRBV5-5 with TRBJ2-7; D is unclear. Germline V gene lookup returns CDR1 SGHKS and CDR2 YYEKEE (reference sequence). The CDR3 has 15 amino acids. V lost 0 bases and J lost 2, with 12 bases in between. The CDR3 loop is CASSLALGVTYEQYF. DNA of the CDR3: TGTGCCAGCAGCTTGGCGTTAGGAGTTACCTACGAGCAGTACTTC.

J is TRBJ1-6 and V is TRBV15; TRBD1 might be the D (6 bases). This CDR3 has 16 residues. Trimming left V 1 base short and J 4 bases short, with 11 bases between. Germline CDR1 LNHNV, CDR2 YYDKDF (reference sequence). CDR3 sequence reads: CATSRGTAAYNSPLHF. The CDR3, as DNA: TGTGCCACCAGCAGAGGGACAGCAGCGTATAATTCACCCCTCCACTTT.

The chain couples TRBV7-2 to TRBJ2-7, with D possibly being TRBD1 (6 bases). V shed 2 bases and J shed 10 bases, with 9 bases lying between them. CDR1 SGHTA and CDR2 FQGNSA come from the germline V gene. CDR3 length equals 11 residues. The chain's CDR3 is CASSLLGAQYF. Written as DNA, the CDR3 is TGTGCCAGCAGCTTATTGGGGGCCCAGTACTTC.

The rearrangement links TRBV7-8 to TRBJ1-5; D possibly corresponds to TRBD1 (5 bases). In germline, CDR1 is SGHVS, CDR2 FQNEAQ. This CDR3 region has 14 residues. Trimming took off 5 bases at V and 14 bases at J, with 22 bases between the two ends. The CDR3 region is CASSADLRGPEKHF. The CDR3 coding sequence is TGTGCCAGCAGCGCGGACCTCCGGGGCCCAGAGAAGCATTTT.